One T cell receptor (beta chain) is described in this entry. Its target is not known. Germline V CDR1 and CDR2: SEHNR, FQNEAQ (reference sequence). V lost 4 bases to trimming and J lost 4 bases, with 7 bases between them. CDR3 length: 12 residues. Both 60 Vbeta primers and 13 Jbeta primers went into the PCR. Using immunoSEQ multiplex PCR, the repertoire was profiled, and TCRdb retains in-frame clones only, with some absent. The repertoire holds approximately 79,000 clones, with over 75% as singletons. This specimen belongs to a study of cytomegalovirus exposure and HLA in healthy donors. Overall study results and limits: HLA alleles showed associations with about 15,000 TCR beta sequences in a later analysis, at a 0.05 false discovery rate.

The clonotype originates from a boy between 10 and 17 years old in good health and CMV-seronegative. This chain joins TRBV7-9 and TRBJ1-2; D is uncertain. Sequenced material: PBMCs. The CDR3 sequence is CASSSSLYGYTF. CDR3 DNA sequence: TGTGCCAGCAGCTCTTCCCTCTATGGCTACACCTTC. Variable domain in full (rest from reference TRBV7-9 and TRBJ1-2): DTGVSQNPRHKITKRGQNVTFRCDPISEHNRLYWYRQTLGQGPEFLTYFQNEAQLEKSRLLSDRFSAERPKGSFSTLEIQRTEQGDSAMYLCASSSSLYGYTFGSGTRLTVV.